This T cell receptor (beta chain) is drawn from a study of spatial heterogeneity in lung cancer. This clonotype was found a few times. No antigen is known for it. TCRdb re-called the 5' RACE reads with MiXCR, one entry per CDR3 protein. The data contain about 36,000 distinct CDR3 sequences, about 7.7% of them seen just once; the ten biggest clones take up around 30%. Study findings and constraints: More often at tumor resection than at routine follow-up, ubiquitous expanded tumor TCRs were detected in the blood.

The V end lost 3 bases, the J end lost 5 bases, and 17 bases lay between the germline ends. This CDR3 has 15 residues. The germline V gene encodes CDR1 SGHRS and CDR2 YFSETQ. Described time point: sample taken at primary tumor resection. Whole RNA, isolated from tumor, nontumor lung or frozen PBMC, was sequenced without prior sorting. The genes are TRBV5-1 and TRBJ1-2; D is possibly TRBD1 (5 bases). The sample was PBMCs, taken at surgery. This sequence originates from a female donor with early-stage non-small cell lung cancer. This CDR3 reads CASSSGVDQGYGYTF. In DNA form, the CDR3 reads TGCGCCAGCAGCTCGGGGGTCGATCAAGGTTATGGCTACACCTTC. The complete variable domain, with remaining parts taken from reference TRBV5-1 and TRBJ1-2, reads KAGVTQTPRYLIKTRGQQVTLSCSPISGHRSVSWYQQTPGQGLQFLFEYFSETQRNKGNFPGRFSGRQFSNSRSEMNVSTLELGDSALYLCASSSGVDQGYGYTFGSGTRLTVV.